A single sample gave rise to the 21 T cell receptor beta chains below, sequenced in a study of blood T cell repertoires in COVID-19 (dated by TCRdb to about 2020). Library construction relied on the immunoSEQ multiplex PCR assay. TCRdb carries this immuneACCESS record with in-frame sequences only. Its versions omit some clonotypes, under half of them owing to an unresolved V gene in the studies checked, with the rest unexplained. Across this sample there are about 160,000 clones, with about 90% seen only once. The ten biggest clones cover around 4% of the sample. Sequencing was performed on peripheral blood. Source of these receptors: a woman between 65 and 79 years old with acute or convalescent COVID-19.

This clone came up once. The rearrangement links TRBV3-1 (or the pseudogene TRBV3-2) to TRBJ1-6, with D possibly being TRBD1 (5 bases). Trimming shortened V by 3 bases and J by 11 bases, and 14 bases separated the two germline ends. Germline CDR1 reads LGHDT; CDR2 reads YNNKEL (reference sequence). The length of the CDR3 is 14 residues. CDR3 residues: CASSHPTVRAPLHF. In nucleotides, the CDR3 is TGTGCCAGCAGCCACCCGACAGTCCGGGCACCCCTCCACTTT.

The chain is built from TRBV5-5 and TRBJ1-2, with 8 bases lining up with TRBD1. Germline loops: CDR1 SGHKS, CDR2 YYEKEE (reference sequence). The CDR3 spans 18 residues. The trim removed 0 bases at V and 7 bases at J, leaving 17 bases unmatched. CDR3 bases: TGTGCCAGCAGCTTGGAATTTCCGGGACAGGCGACGCATACTGGCTACACCTTC. This gives the protein CASSLEFPGQATHTGYTF.

The rearrangement joins TRBV27 to TRBJ1-6; TRBD1 matches 8 bases. J lost 10 bases, V lost 6 bases, and 8 bases had no gene match. The length of the CDR3 is 14 residues. In germline, CDR1 is MNHEY, CDR2 SMNVEV (reference sequence). CDR3 sequence: CASRLGQAQSPLHF. The CDR3 coding sequence is TGTGCCAGCAGACTGGGACAGGCTCAGTCACCCCTCCACTTT.

The chain couples TRBV5-4 to TRBJ1-1; D is unclear. Germline lookup yields CDR1 SGHNT and CDR2 YYREEE (reference sequence). This CDR3 has 14 amino acids. V lost 3 bases and J 0 bases, leaving 9 bases between the germline ends. Here the CDR3 reads CASSWGGMNTEAFF. CDR3 sequence (DNA): TGTGCCAGCAGCTGGGGAGGCATGAACACTGAAGCTTTCTTT.

Concerning this clone: Other DNA sequences in this specimen translate into the identical CDR3. The V and J genes are TRBV19 and TRBJ1-2, with D perhaps TRBD1 (5 bases). This CDR3 has 12 amino acids. Germline CDR1 is LNHDA and CDR2 is SQIVND (reference sequence). V was pared by 5 bases and J by 8 bases, with 12 bases between. The CDR3 DNA reads TGTGCCAGTAGTCTCCAGGGTGGGGGCTACACCTTC. Translated, it gives CASSLQGGGYTF.

In DNA form, the CDR3 reads TGTGCCAGCAGTCGGGAGCTGAACACTGAAGCTTTCTTT. Its translation: CASSRELNTEAFF. This sequence joins TRBV27 and TRBJ1-1; D unresolved. V lost 5 bases and J lost 0, with 7 bases in between. The length of the CDR3 is 13 residues. Germline CDR1 is MNHEY and CDR2 is SMNVEV (reference sequence).

The genes are TRBV27 and TRBJ2-1; the match to TRBD2 covers 7 bases. The CDR3 is 15 residues long. In germline, CDR1 is MNHEY, CDR2 SMNVEV (reference sequence). V lost 5 bases, J lost 6 bases, and 10 bases stayed unmatched. CDR3 residues: CASSPPRGVGNEQFF. In DNA, the CDR3 is TGTGCCAGCAGTCCGCCTCGGGGGGTTGGCAATGAGCAGTTCTTC.

J is TRBJ1-6 and V is TRBV3-1 (or the pseudogene TRBV3-2); 8 positions match TRBD1. V shed 3 bases, J shed 6 bases, and the junction held 4 bases outside the gene matches. This CDR3 has 15 residues. Germline CDR1 LGHDT, CDR2 YNNKEL (reference sequence). CDR3 sequence (DNA): TGTGCCAGCAGCCAGACAGGGGCCGGTAATTCACCCCTCCACTTT. Translating it yields CASSQTGAGNSPLHF.

The chain combines TRBV4-3 with TRBJ2-6; no reliable D call. Trimming left V 0 bases short and J 4 bases short, with 10 bases between. The germline gives CDR1 LGHNA, CDR2 YSLEER. The CDR3 loop spans 16 amino acids. The CDR3 protein is CASSQEYGSGANVLTF. CDR3 coding DNA: TGCGCCAGCAGCCAAGAATACGGGTCCGGGGCCAACGTCCTGACTTTC.

The CDR3 reads CASSSLAGLDYGYTF. CDR3 DNA: TGTGCCAGCAGCTCCCTCGCGGGATTAGACTATGGCTACACCTTC. The V call is TRBV7-9, the J call TRBJ1-2; D is undetermined. The CDR3 has 15 residues. The germline V gene has CDR1 SEHNR and CDR2 FQNEAQ (reference sequence). V shed 4 bases and J shed 3 bases, with 15 bases lying between them.

The CDR3 reads CASSRDYGQAGQETQYF. The CDR3 nucleotides read TGCGCCAGCAGCCGCGATTACGGACAGGCAGGACAAGAGACCCAGTACTTC. This chain joins TRBV4-1 and TRBJ2-5; 7 positions match TRBD1. Germline values: CDR1 MGHRA, CDR2 YSYEKL. V trimming: 4 bases; J trimming: 2 bases; junction bases outside the gene matches: 13. The CDR3 contains 17 residues.

The chain is built from TRBV9 and TRBJ2-1, with 8 bases aligning to TRBD1. This CDR3 comprises 15 residues. The germline V gene has CDR1 SGDLS and CDR2 YYNGEE. V trimming: 4 bases; J trimming: 3 bases; junction bases outside the gene matches: 6. CDR3 DNA sequence: TGTGCCAGCAGCAGTGGACAGGGAATCTACAATGAGCAGTTCTTC. Its protein is CASSSGQGIYNEQFF. Variable domain in full (rest from reference TRBV9 and TRBJ2-1): DSGVTQTPKHLITATGQRVTLRCSPRSGDLSVYWYQQSLDQGLQFLIQYYNGEERAKGNILERFSAQQFPDLHSELNLSSLELGDSALYFCASSSGQGIYNEQFFGPGTRLTVL.

This clone occurred a few times. The chain has TRBV5-1 and TRBJ2-5; D call uncertain. The CDR3 covers 15 residues. CDR1 is SGHRS, CDR2 YFSETQ, per germline. Trimming cost V 0 bases and J 2 bases, with 11 bases left between them. CDR3 DNA: TGCGCCAGCAGCTTGGCCCGTGGCATTCAAGAGACCCAGTACTTC. Amino acid sequence: CASSLARGIQETQYF.

J is TRBJ2-3 and V is TRBV20-1, with D possibly TRBD2 on 7 matching bases. In germline, CDR1 is DFQATT, CDR2 SNEGSKA (reference sequence). The V gene lost 3 bases and the J gene lost 6 bases, with 16 bases spanning the gap. This CDR3 has 14 residues. Here the CDR3 reads CSASEGGAGDTQYF. CDR3 DNA: TGCAGTGCTAGTGAAGGGGGGGCCGGGGATACGCAGTATTTT.

This clone appeared once. This chain joins TRBV6-2 or TRBV6-3 and TRBJ2-7; tentative D call: TRBD2 (5 bases). The CDR3 consists of 14 residues. V was clipped by 2 bases and J by 6 bases, with 14 bases between them. Germline CDR1 reads MNHEY; CDR2 reads SVGEGT. The CDR3 protein is CASSYLPLGGEQYF. The CDR3 DNA sequence: TGTGCCAGCAGTTACCTCCCACTTGGAGGCGAGCAGTACTTC.

The chain couples TRBV6-4 to TRBJ2-2; no clear D. Germline loops: CDR1 MRHNA, CDR2 SNTAGT. Trimming took 6 bases from V and 4 from J, leaving 15 bases between them. The CDR3 has 15 residues. CDR3 residues: CASRAVALGTGELFF. DNA of the CDR3: TGTGCCAGCAGGGCGGTGGCCCTGGGCACCGGGGAGCTGTTTTTT.

V is TRBV9 and J is TRBJ2-1; 10 bases map to TRBD2. The CDR3 consists of 18 residues. Trimming removed 4 bases from V and 8 bases from J; junction bases left unmatched: 18. Looked up from germline, CDR1 is SGDLS and CDR2 is YYNGEE. CDR3 nucleotides: TGTGCCAGCAGCCCGGGACTAGCGAAACTCACTGGAAGGTATGAGCAGTTCTTC. Translated: CASSPGLAKLTGRYEQFF.

This rearrangement joins TRBV5-4 to TRBJ2-7; TRBD2 might be the D (6 bases). Trimming left V 3 bases short and J 5 bases short, with 12 bases between. Looked up from germline, CDR1 is SGHNT and CDR2 is YYREEE (reference sequence). The CDR3 runs 13 residues. CDR3 sequence reads: CASSSPGVDEQYF. The CDR3 DNA reads as TGTGCCAGCAGCTCGCCGGGGGTCGACGAGCAGTACTTC.

This clone turned up a few times. The chain uses TRBV3-1 (or the pseudogene TRBV3-2) and TRBJ1-1; 7 positions match TRBD1. V dropped 4 bases and J dropped 4; count of bases not matched to a gene: 3. This CDR3 comprises 13 residues. Germline values: CDR1 LGHDT, CDR2 YNNKEL (reference sequence). This chain's CDR3 is CASSPQGGTEAFF. In nucleotides, the CDR3 is TGTGCCAGCAGCCCCCAGGGGGGCACTGAAGCTTTCTTT.

This chain uses TRBV11-2 with TRBJ1-5, with D possibly matching TRBD1 (6 bases). Germline V gives CDR1 SGHAT, CDR2 FQNNGV. Trimming shortened V by 5 bases and J by 0 bases, and 14 bases separated the two germline ends. This CDR3 is 16 amino acids long. This CDR3 reads CASSVDRRNSNQPQHF. The CDR3 DNA is TGTGCCAGCAGCGTCGACAGGCGGAATAGCAATCAGCCCCAGCATTTT.

The chain uses TRBV29-1 and TRBJ1-2; D is ambiguous. Trimming removed 4 bases at V and 8 bases at J, with 8 bases between. The CDR3 spans 10 residues. Germline assignment: CDR1 SQVTM and CDR2 ANQGSEA. Here the CDR3 reads CSVVAEGYTF. CDR3 nucleotide sequence: TGCAGCGTTGTAGCAGAGGGCTACACCTTC. Full variable domain (missing parts from reference TRBV29-1 and TRBJ1-2): SAVISQKPSRDICQRGTSLTIQCQVDSQVTMMFWYRQQPGQSLTLIATANQGSEATYESGFVIDKFPISRPNLTFSTLTVSNMSPEDSSIYLCSVVAEGYTFGSGTRLTVV.